This T cell receptor (beta chain) is from a study of blood T cell repertoires in COVID-19. CDR3 length: 18 amino acids. The ends lost 4 bases at V and 0 bases at J; junction bases unmatched: 13. Germline V gene lookup returns CDR1 KGHDR and CDR2 SFDVKD. Profiled with immunoSEQ multiplex PCR; TCRdb holds only in-frame clones, not every one. The table shows about 370,000 clones, with nearly 90% occurring only once. The sample consisted of PBMCs or T cells enriched from blood (not recorded which). This chain connects TRBV24-1 to TRBJ2-7; 8 nucleotides line up with TRBD1. This TCR came from a woman between 25 and 40 years old who had recovered from COVID-19. This CDR3 is CATSEGTGGPDFSYEQYF. In DNA, the CDR3 is TGTGCCACCAGTGAGGGCACAGGGGGACCAGATTTCTCCTACGAGCAGTACTTC.